Each of the 14 T cell receptor beta chains below was sequenced from the same sample in a study of T cell changes during pregnancy in multiple sclerosis. Here immunoSEQ multiplex PCR was the method, and the copy in TCRdb shows in-frame clones only, minus some. The sample records about 40,000 clones, around 93% being singletons. The sequencing here drew on CD4+ T cells from peripheral blood mononuclear cells, taken in the third trimester of pregnancy. All receptors come from a female donor in good health, enrolled as a control in a pregnancy study.

This rearrangement joins TRBV7-2 to TRBJ1-6; D not certain. Germline V lookup: CDR1 SGHTA, CDR2 FQGNSA. V was clipped by 1 base and J by 7 bases, with 11 bases between them. The CDR3 consists of 15 residues. CDR3 DNA sequence: TGTGCCAGCAGCTTAGGTTCCGGGTTGAATTCACCCCTCCACTTT. This codes for CASSLGSGLNSPLHF.

The gene calls are TRBV19 and TRBJ2-6; 7 bases map to TRBD1. The germline CDR1 and CDR2 sequences are LNHDA and SQIVND (reference sequence). Trimming at V came to 3 bases and at J to 2 bases, leaving 4 bases not matched to a gene. This CDR3 spans 16 amino acids. CDR3 nucleotides: TGTGCCAGTAGTATCAGAGGGGGCGCTGGGGCCAACGTCCTGACTTTC. This encodes CASSIRGGAGANVLTF.

The rearrangement links TRBV30 to TRBJ2-2, with 8 bases identical to TRBD2. This CDR3 region has 14 residues. With V trimmed by 5 bases and J by 4 bases, 6 bases remained unmatched. The germline V gene encodes CDR1 GTSNPN and CDR2 SVGIG (reference sequence). CDR3 in amino acids: CAWQSGGGTGELFF. In DNA form, the CDR3 reads TGTGCCTGGCAAAGCGGGGGCGGCACCGGGGAGCTGTTTTTT.

Only a few counts were recorded for this clone. J is TRBJ2-1 and V is TRBV19; TRBD1 is a possible D gene (6 bases). The CDR3 runs to 15 residues. Germline CDR1 is LNHDA and CDR2 is SQIVND (reference sequence). Deletions cut 5 bases from V and 1 base from J, with 12 bases between. The CDR3 region is CASSETGQSYNEQFF. CDR3 sequence (DNA): TGTGCCAGTAGTGAGACAGGCCAGTCCTACAATGAGCAGTTCTTC.

This sequence joins TRBV13 and TRBJ2-1; weak D call: TRBD2 (6 bases). This CDR3 comprises 14 residues. The germline V gene has CDR1 PRHDT and CDR2 FYEKMQ (reference sequence). V lost 4 bases and J 8 bases, leaving 15 bases between the germline ends. CDR3 nucleotide sequence: TGTGCCAGCAGCTCGACTAGACTAAACGATGAGCAGTTCTTC. It specifies CASSSTRLNDEQFF.

The chain is built from TRBV6-5 and TRBJ2-1; 7 nucleotides agree with TRBD2. The V gene's germline CDR1 is MNHEY and CDR2 SVGAGI. V gave up 3 bases and J gave up 5 bases; unmatched junction bases: 7. The CDR3 extends over 15 amino acids. The CDR3 loop reads CASSYQSSGHNEQFF. The CDR3 coding sequence is TGTGCCAGCAGTTATCAGTCTAGCGGTCACAATGAGCAGTTCTTC.

The chain couples TRBV5-1 to TRBJ2-3, with TRBD1 matching over 9 bases. The CDR3 runs 15 residues. In germline, CDR1 is SGHRS, CDR2 YFSETQ. Trimming removed 4 bases from V and 3 bases from J; junction bases left unmatched: 6. The CDR3 coding sequence is TGCGCCAGCAGCCCGGGACAGGGATGGACAGATACGCAGTATTTT. It is translated as CASSPGQGWTDTQYF.

The chain combines TRBV4-3 with TRBJ2-1; D is perhaps TRBD2 (6 bases). The CDR3 spans 15 residues. The V gene's germline CDR1 is LGHNA and CDR2 YSLEER. V lost 4 bases and J lost 5, with 15 bases in between. The CDR3 sequence: CASSPAGSADNEQFF. The CDR3 DNA sequence: TGCGCCAGCAGCCCAGCGGGTTCGGCGGACAATGAGCAGTTCTTC.

The chain is built from TRBV4-1 and TRBJ2-6, with a weak D call TRBD2 (6 bases). Germline V CDR1 and CDR2: MGHRA, YSYEKL. V was cut by 0 bases and J by 2 bases, with 8 bases left in between. This CDR3 is built from 16 residues. Here the CDR3 reads CASSQDWGAGANVLTF. CDR3 bases: TGCGCCAGCAGCCAAGATTGGGGGGCTGGGGCCAACGTCCTGACTTTC.

The chain couples TRBV2 to TRBJ2-7; 7 bases are shared with TRBD2. CDR1 is SNHLY, CDR2 FYNNEI, per germline. The CDR3 has 15 residues. Unmatched junction bases numbered 8, after V lost 4 bases and J lost 2 bases. In DNA, the CDR3 is TGTGCCAGCAGTGGGAGTGGGCGGGGGACCTACGAGCAGTACTTC. Residues: CASSGSGRGTYEQYF.

V and J are TRBV29-1 and TRBJ1-3; a weak D match, TRBD1 (5 bases). Per germline, CDR1 SQVTM and CDR2 ANQGSEA. Trimming took 8 bases from V and 1 from J, leaving 12 bases between them. The length of the CDR3 is 13 residues. CDR3 in amino acids: CSFAGVSGNTIYF. The CDR3 region has the DNA TGCAGCTTTGCGGGGGTTTCTGGAAACACCATATATTTT. The whole variable domain, remainder taken from reference TRBV29-1 and TRBJ1-3, is SAVISQKPSRDICQRGTSLTIQCQVDSQVTMMFWYRQQPGQSLTLIATANQGSEATYESGFVIDKFPISRPNLTFSTLTVSNMSPEDSSIYLCSFAGVSGNTIYFGEGSWLTVV.

As DNA, the CDR3 is TGTGCCAGCAGTTTCGCTTTAGCGGGAGGGGACACCGGGGAGCTGTTTTTT. The encoded protein is CASSFALAGGDTGELFF. The rearrangement joins TRBV27 to TRBJ2-2; 11 nucleotides line up with TRBD2. The CDR3 sequence is 17 residues long. The V gene end was trimmed by 3 bases and the J gene end by 3 bases; junction bases not matched to a gene: 6. CDR1 and CDR2 (germline): MNHEY, SMNVEV (reference sequence).

This rearrangement joins TRBV9 to TRBJ1-2; D possibly corresponds to TRBD1 (5 bases). The germline V gene encodes CDR1 SGDLS and CDR2 YYNGEE. V dropped 9 bases and J dropped 8 bases, with 8 bases sitting between them. This CDR3 is built from 9 residues. The CDR3 loop reads CATPGGYTF. CDR3 in DNA: TGTGCCACCCCAGGGGGCTACACCTTC.

This chain connects TRBV5-1 to TRBJ2-3, with 7 bases lining up with TRBD1. This CDR3 is built from 16 residues. The germline gives CDR1 SGHRS, CDR2 YFSETQ. Trimming at V came to 0 bases and at J to 2 bases, leaving 6 bases not matched to a gene. CDR3 loop: CASSLAQGVITDTQYF. The DNA of the CDR3 is TGCGCCAGCAGCTTGGCGCAGGGGGTGATCACAGATACGCAGTATTTT.